The 2 T cell receptor beta chains reported below all come from one sample, sequenced in a study of tumor-infiltrating lymphocytes in primary liver carcinoma. Synthesis of TCR beta cDNA was carried out from 450 to 650 ng total RNA with a constant-region primer. TCR beta libraries came from three nested multiplex PCR rounds using slightly modified ARM-PCR. With TRBV1-TRBV30 forward primers and a C-beta reverse primer, the first two PCR rounds were run for about 10 cycles each. TCRdb ran MiXCR on the multiplex PCR reads and lists one entry per CDR3 protein. The sample has about 180,000 distinct CDR3 sequences; approximately 60% are singletons. Extraction also yielded germline DNA, while blood RNA was obtained from unsorted whole blood. The sequencing sample was made of peripheral blood. The receptors originated from a middle-aged man with primary liver carcinoma and hepatitis B virus infection.

This chain connects TRBV11-2 to TRBJ2-2, with D perhaps TRBD2 (5 bases). V lost 6 bases and J 10 bases, leaving 15 bases between the germline ends. Germline CDR1 reads SGHAT; CDR2 reads FQNNGV. The CDR3 runs to 13 residues. CDR3 bases: TGTGCCAGCAGTTCAGGACTGTCCGTGGAGCTGTTTTTT. Translating gives CASSSGLSVELFF.

This clonotype was recorded only once. Compared with germline, one end of the junction differs, possibly owing to a read error. The chain recombines TRBV11-2 with TRBJ2-2; D perhaps matches TRBD2 (7 bases). This CDR3 contains 14 residues. CDR1 and CDR2 (germline): SGHAT, FQNNGV. This chain's CDR3 is CANSFRGGTGELFF. For the CDR3, the DNA is TGTGCCAACAGCTTTAGGGGGGGGACCGGGGAATTGTTTTTT.